This T cell receptor (beta chain) was observed in a study of CD8+CD57+ T cells in acquired aplastic anemia. For the study at large: The sorted CD4+ and CD8+ cells yielded an average about 3.3 ug of DNA.

This CDR3 has 20 amino acids. The J segment lost 0 bases and the V segment lost 1 base, leaving 15 bases of the junction unmatched. Looked up from germline, CDR1 is DFQATT and CDR2 is SNEGSKA (reference sequence). This clonotype was seen ten or more times. What it recognizes is unknown. Genomic DNA, the template, was used for profiling of the TCR beta VDJ and CDR3. TCRdb passed the reads through MiXCR, listing each CDR3 protein once. The profile shows about 240,000 distinct CDR3 sequences, approximately 45% of them singletons. Findings and caveats of the study: Between patients and controls, some 31 CD8+ CDR3 sequences were found in common.

Patients chosen for sequencing had shown CD8+CD57+ cell expansion by flow cytometry. Patients had undergone no therapy by the time their blood was sampled. The receptor's source is a human donor with aplastic anemia. This chain connects TRBV20-1 to TRBJ2-6, with 7 bases aligning to TRBD1. Sequencing used sorted CD4+, CD8+, or CD8+CD57+ T cells (not recorded which) from PBMCs. CDR3 DNA sequence: TGCAGTGCTAGAGTCCCGGGACAGAAAACCGTTAGCTCTGGGGCCAACGTCCTGACTTTC. This codes for CSARVPGQKTVSSGANVLTF.